The present entry profiles one T cell receptor beta chain with its context. What it binds is unknown. The sample belongs to a study of regulatory T cells in long-lasting Graves disease. V trimming: 5 bases; J trimming: 0 bases; junction bases outside the gene matches: 12. Germline V gives CDR1 SGHVS, CDR2 FQNEAQ. The CDR3 is 18 amino acids. Study-level results: Persistent patients shared more public clonotypes (approximately 2,700) than newly diagnosed patients (roughly 960). TRBV28, TRBJ1-2 and TRBJ2-5 were segments that persistent disease favored.

Combining iRepertoire HTBI primers with Arm-PCR of CDR3 regions, the authors built TCR beta libraries. TCRdb processed the multiplex PCR reads anew with MiXCR; each CDR3 protein has one entry. The sample lists 400,000 to 600,000 distinct CDR3 sequences, roughly 21% occurring once. Time point given: persistent/refractory GD, antithyroid drugs over 5 years with positive TRAb. Scientists built the TCR library using RNA that was extracted from PBMCs. As collected, the peripheral blood samples measured approximately 10 milliliters each and went into EDTA tubes. The specimen comprised peripheral blood mononuclear cells (PBMCs), sampled when the disease was refractory, from a patient treated with antithyroid drugs. The V gene is TRBV7-8, the J gene TRBJ2-3, with TRBD2 identical over 9 bases. This receptor was identified in a female donor with Graves disease. DNA of the CDR3: TGTGCCAGCAGCGTAGGGATTAGCGGGAGAATGAGCACAGATACGCAGTATTTT. Translation gives CASSVGISGRMSTDTQYF.